The next 11 T cell receptor beta chains were all read from a single sample in a study of regulatory T cells in long-lasting Graves disease. Building of the TCR beta libraries involved iRepertoire HTBI primers and Arm-PCR of CDR3 regions. TCRdb fed the multiplex PCR reads into MiXCR, producing one record per CDR3 protein. The sample contains hundreds of thousands of distinct CDR3 sequences, 15% to 18% of which appear only once. Time point denoted: newly diagnosed GD, antithyroid drugs for less than 3 months. Extracted RNA from PBMCs served as the source of the TCR library. Source: peripheral blood mononuclear cells (PBMCs), taken at new diagnosis, from a patient treated with antithyroid drugs. These receptors were collected from a female donor with Graves disease.

This clonotype has ten or more counts. The J gene is TRBJ2-2, the V gene TRBV6-2 or TRBV6-3, with unresolved D. The ends were cut back, 7 bases at V and 0 bases at J, with 9 bases in the middle. CDR3 length: 14 residues. CDR1 MNHEY and CDR2 SVGEGT come from the germline V gene. The CDR3 here is CASKYGPNTGELFF. For the CDR3, the DNA is TGTGCCAGCAAGTATGGCCCGAACACCGGGGAGCTGTTTTTT.

This CDR3 is CASSLILQGPEPEAFF. As DNA, the CDR3 is TGTGCCAGCAGCTTAATTCTACAGGGGCCAGAACCTGAAGCTTTCTTT. The chain couples TRBV11-2 to TRBJ1-1, with 7 bases identical to TRBD1. Germline CDR1 reads SGHAT; CDR2 reads FQNNGV. Unmatched junction bases numbered 12, after V lost 2 bases and J lost 6 bases. The CDR3 contains 16 residues. The variable domain in full, with the rest retrieved from reference TRBV11-2 and TRBJ1-1, is EAGVAQSPRYKIIEKRQSVAFWCNPISGHATLYWYQQILGQGPKLLIQFQNNGVVDDSQLPKDRFSAERLKGVDSTLKIQPAKLEDSAVYLCASSLILQGPEPEAFFGQGTRLTVV.

This clonotype has only a few counts. The chain joins TRBV11-1 to TRBJ2-1; TRBD2 matches 11 bases. CDR1 and CDR2 (germline): SGHAT, FQDESV (reference sequence). There are 18 residues in the CDR3. V trimming: 8 bases; J trimming: 7 bases; junction bases outside the gene matches: 19. The CDR3 DNA follows: TGTGCCAGCGAAACCCTTCTAGCGGGAGGCGATCCGAAAAATGAGCAGTTCTTC. This translates into CASETLLAGGDPKNEQFF.

This clonotype was seen repeatedly, ten times or more. V usage is TRBV7-3 and J usage is TRBJ2-5; 13 bases fit TRBD2. V lost 0 bases and J lost 2; bases outside the gene matches: 3. The CDR3 has 17 residues. Germline V CDR1 and CDR2: SGHTA, FQGTGA. The DNA of the CDR3 is TGTGCCAGCAGCTTAACGGGACTAGCGGGGCCACAAGAGACCCAGTACTTC. It translates to CASSLTGLAGPQETQYF.

The V and J genes are TRBV6-1 and TRBJ2-5, with D possibly being TRBD1 or TRBD2 (5 bases each). The CDR3 spans 12 residues. Germline CDR1 is MNHNS and CDR2 is SASEGT. V was shortened by 6 bases and J by 2 bases, with 7 bases between the two germline ends. The CDR3 reads CASRGPQETQYF. The CDR3 DNA follows: TGTGCCAGCAGGGGACCACAAGAGACCCAGTACTTC.

This clonotype was observed many times. The chain links TRBV5-4 to TRBJ1-4; no clear D gene. The germline CDR1 and CDR2 sequences are SGHNT and YYREEE (reference sequence). The V gene lost 2 bases and the J gene lost 0 bases, with 11 bases spanning the gap. The length of the CDR3 is 16 residues. This chain's CDR3 is CASSLHVKTTNEKLFF. The CDR3 bases are TGTGCCAGCAGCTTACATGTCAAGACAACTAATGAAAAACTGTTTTTT.

This clonotype occurred a few times. V and J are TRBV7-3 and TRBJ1-5, with D hard to call. CDR1 is SGHTA and CDR2 is FQGTGA in the germline V gene. The CDR3 totals 14 residues. V was shortened by 6 bases and J by 2 bases, with 11 bases between the two germline ends. CDR3 sequence (DNA): TGTGCCAGCAGTGAGGGTTTGGGCAATCAGCCCCAGCATTTT. It specifies CASSEGLGNQPQHF.

This clonotype was detected many times. For the CDR3, the DNA is TGTGCCACCAGTGGATATACCGGGACGGCTCCCACAGATACGCAGTATTTT. This codes for CATSGYTGTAPTDTQYF. The chain is built from TRBV24-1 and TRBJ2-3, with D perhaps matching TRBD1 or TRBD2 (5 bases each). From germline, CDR1 is KGHDR and CDR2 SFDVKD. Trimming stripped 5 bases from V and 2 bases from J, with 19 bases between. This CDR3 is 17 amino acids long.

This clonotype was seen ten or more times. The chain is built from TRBV12-3 or TRBV12-4 and TRBJ1-2, with 10 bases fitting TRBD1. The CDR3 length is 17 residues. V lost 6 bases, J lost 4 bases, and 14 bases stayed unmatched. The CDR3 spells CASSPNRQGAALYGYTF. The CDR3 bases are TGTGCCAGCAGCCCAAACCGACAGGGGGCTGCCCTCTATGGCTACACCTTC.

This clonotype was recorded many times. The V and J genes are TRBV6-1 and TRBJ2-5, with 8 positions matching TRBD1. Germline V gives CDR1 MNHNS, CDR2 SASEGT. Trimming removed 3 bases from V and 2 bases from J; junction bases left unmatched: 5. The CDR3 covers 15 residues. CDR3 protein: CASSDQDRAQETQYF. The CDR3 DNA reads as TGTGCCAGCAGTGATCAGGACAGGGCGCAAGAGACCCAGTACTTC.

Many counts were recorded for this clonotype. V and J are TRBV9 and TRBJ1-5; the D is unclear. CDR3 length equals 15 residues. Germline V gene data show CDR1 as SGDLS and CDR2 as YYNGEE. Trimming removed 0 bases from V and 5 bases from J, with 12 bases in between. The CDR3 here is CASSVGPRPDQPQHF. Here the CDR3 DNA reads TGTGCCAGCAGCGTAGGACCCCGTCCCGATCAGCCCCAGCATTTT.